The rows below give T cell receptor beta chains drawn from one sample of a study of blood T cells in healthy people across ages. TCRdb redid the calling of the 5' RACE reads with MiXCR, one entry per CDR3 protein. The sample consists of hundreds of thousands of distinct CDR3 sequences, about 55% of them appearing once. Sequenced input: blood. These receptor sequences come from an older man in good health. Each CDR3 is given with its conserved first and last residue. The order of the fields is D gene, V gene, J gene, clone size, CDR3 protein, CDR3 DNA. D genes are given only for firm matches. Clone size is shown for a subset of rows, as once, few, many or a class of expanded clone.

D: .; V: TRBV28; J: TRBJ2-7; size: .; CDR3: CASSFSAGNDEQYF; DNA: TGTGCCAGCAGTTTTTCAGCCGGGAACGACGAGCAGTACTTC
D: .; V: TRBV28; J: TRBJ2-3; size: .; CDR3: CASSGTGVTDTQYF; DNA: TGTGCCAGCAGTGGAACGGGGGTCACAGATACGCAGTATTTT
D: .; V: TRBV3-1; J: TRBJ1-1; size: many; CDR3: CASSQGYGNTEAFF; DNA: TGTGCCAGCAGCCAAGGGTACGGAAACACTGAAGCTTTCTTT
D: TRBD1; V: TRBV7-3; J: TRBJ1-2; size: .; CDR3: CASSPTGGSHGYTF; DNA: TGTGCCAGCAGCCCTACAGGGGGATCGCATGGCTACACCTTC
D: .; V: TRBV20-1; J: TRBJ1-2; size: few; CDR3: CSARGIGLREGDYGYTF; DNA: TGCAGTGCTAGGGGGATAGGACTCAGGGAAGGGGACTATGGCTACACCTTC
D: .; V: TRBV29-1; J: TRBJ2-1; size: .; CDR3: CSVEGPAVDEQFF; DNA: TGCAGCGTTGAAGGGCCCGCGGTCGATGAGCAGTTCTTC
D: .; V: TRBV29-1; J: TRBJ2-5; size: few; CDR3: CSVEGQQLQIQETQYF; DNA: TGCAGCGTTGAAGGGCAACAACTGCAAATCCAAGAGACCCAGTACTTC
D: TRBD1; V: TRBV29-1; J: TRBJ2-5; size: .; CDR3: CSAGDSQEAQYF; DNA: TGCAGCGCCGGGGACAGTCAAGAGGCCCAGTACTTC
D: TRBD2; V: TRBV7-2; J: TRBJ2-1; size: .; CDR3: CASSLIPLAGHEQFF; DNA: TGTGCCAGCAGCTTGATTCCACTAGCGGGCCATGAGCAGTTCTTC
D: TRBD1; V: TRBV6-6; J: TRBJ1-1; size: .; CDR3: CASSFPTGGKTEAFF; DNA: TGTGCCAGCAGTTTCCCAACAGGGGGTAAGACTGAAGCTTTCTTT
D: .; V: TRBV4-2; J: TRBJ2-1; size: once; CDR3: CASSTPGSHNEQFF; DNA: TGTGCCAGCAGCACTCCCGGGAGCCACAATGAGCAGTTCTTC
D: .; V: TRBV5-1; J: TRBJ2-1; size: .; CDR3: CASSLWRSSYNEQFF; DNA: TGCGCCAGCAGCTTGTGGCGAAGCTCCTACAATGAGCAGTTCTTC
D: .; V: TRBV6-2/TRBV6-3; J: TRBJ2-7; size: few; CDR3: CASGIRGEQYF; DNA: TGTGCCAGCGGCATCAGGGGCGAGCAGTACTTC
D: TRBD1; V: TRBV10-1; J: TRBJ2-5; size: .; CDR3: CASSDLRTGAAETQYF; DNA: TGCGCCAGCAGTGATCTCAGGACAGGGGCGGCTGAGACCCAGTACTTC
D: TRBD2; V: TRBV7-9; J: TRBJ2-1; size: .; CDR3: CASSFAARTSGVGEQFF; DNA: TGTGCCAGCAGCTTTGCGGCCCGGACTAGCGGGGTCGGTGAGCAGTTCTTC
D: .; V: TRBV27; J: TRBJ2-1; size: .; CDR3: CASTLLDEQFF; DNA: TGTGCCAGCACCCTATTGGATGAGCAGTTCTTC
D: TRBD2; V: TRBV7-9; J: TRBJ2-1; size: few; CDR3: CASSLGASGRSQYNEQFF; DNA: TGTGCCAGCAGCTTAGGCGCTAGCGGGAGATCTCAATACAATGAGCAGTTCTTC
D: .; V: TRBV27; J: TRBJ1-2; size: .; CDR3: CASSFQGPIYGYTF; DNA: TGTGCCAGCAGTTTTCAGGGGCCGATCTATGGCTACACCTTC
D: .; V: TRBV2; J: TRBJ2-7; size: .; CDR3: CASNNGGSYEQYF; DNA: TGTGCCAGCAACAACGGCGGCTCCTACGAGCAGTACTTC
D: TRBD1; V: TRBV14; J: TRBJ1-1; size: .; CDR3: CASSLTGGKNTEAFF; DNA: TGTGCCAGCAGCCTTACAGGGGGCAAGAACACTGAAGCTTTCTTT
D: .; V: TRBV12-3/TRBV12-4; J: TRBJ1-1; size: .; CDR3: CASSLVVVTEAFF; DNA: TGTGCCAGCAGTTTGGTCGTAGTTACTGAAGCTTTCTTT
D: .; V: TRBV20-1; J: TRBJ2-3; size: .; CDR3: CSARDPWTSTDTQYF; DNA: TGCAGTGCTAGAGATCCGTGGACTAGCACAGATACGCAGTATTTT
D: .; V: TRBV19; J: TRBJ2-7; size: .; CDR3: CASSYRVSNEQYF; DNA: TGTGCCAGTAGTTACAGGGTCTCCAACGAGCAGTACTTC
D: TRBD1; V: TRBV28; J: TRBJ2-7; size: .; CDR3: CASRTGTGGVYEQYF; DNA: TGTGCCAGCAGAACCGGGACAGGGGGCGTCTACGAGCAGTACTTC
D: .; V: TRBV6-1; J: TRBJ2-7; size: once; CDR3: CASRLKGGRVTNYYEQYF; DNA: TGTGCCAGCAGGCTCAAGGGGGGGCGAGTGACTAACTACTACGAGCAGTACTTC
D: .; V: TRBV9; J: TRBJ2-7; size: few; CDR3: CASSIGMDQGEQYF; DNA: TGTGCCAGCAGCATTGGAATGGATCAGGGCGAGCAGTACTTC
D: TRBD2; V: TRBV28; J: TRBJ2-1; size: .; CDR3: CASTLLRYLAGGGGYNEQFF; DNA: TGTGCCAGCACCCTTTTGCGGTACCTAGCGGGAGGAGGAGGCTACAATGAGCAGTTCTTC
D: .; V: TRBV6-5; J: TRBJ1-4; size: .; CDR3: CASSYTWTETNEKLFF; DNA: TGTGCCAGCAGTTATACCTGGACAGAAACTAATGAAAAACTGTTTTTT
D: .; V: TRBV25-1; J: TRBJ2-1; size: .; CDR3: CASSDLSSYNEQFF; DNA: TGTGCCAGCAGTGATCTCAGCTCCTACAATGAGCAGTTCTTC
D: .; V: TRBV20-1; J: TRBJ2-7; size: .; CDR3: CSAGGGDEQYF; DNA: TGCAGTGCTGGAGGGGGCGATGAGCAGTACTTC
D: TRBD2; V: TRBV5-1; J: TRBJ2-7; size: few; CDR3: CASSHQRENPYEQYF; DNA: TGCGCCAGCAGCCACCAGCGGGAGAACCCCTACGAGCAGTACTTC
D: TRBD2; V: TRBV12-5; J: TRBJ2-1; size: .; CDR3: CASGLVQGGRTSGRNEQFF; DNA: TGTGCTAGTGGTTTGGTACAAGGGGGGCGTACTAGCGGGAGAAATGAGCAGTTCTTC
D: TRBD2; V: TRBV18; J: TRBJ2-3; size: .; CDR3: CASLTSARGDTQYF; DNA: TGTGCCAGCCTGACTAGCGCTCGAGGGGATACGCAGTATTTT
D: TRBD1; V: TRBV2; J: TRBJ2-6; size: few; CDR3: CASSEALLQGALGANVLTF; DNA: TGTGCCAGCAGTGAAGCGCTTTTACAGGGGGCGCTTGGGGCCAACGTCCTGACTTTC
D: TRBD2; V: TRBV27; J: TRBJ2-7; size: .; CDR3: CASRLGFGGRAYEQYF; DNA: TGTGCCAGCAGATTAGGGTTTGGCGGGAGGGCCTACGAGCAGTACTTC
D: TRBD2; V: TRBV2; J: TRBJ2-7; size: many; CDR3: CASSELLAGGPLDYEQYF; DNA: TGTGCCAGCAGTGAGTTACTCGCGGGAGGGCCCCTTGACTACGAGCAGTACTTC
D: TRBD2; V: TRBV29-1; J: TRBJ2-5; size: .; CDR3: CSVEVVAGGRQETQYF; DNA: TGCAGCGTTGAAGTTGTAGCGGGAGGGAGACAAGAGACCCAGTACTTC
D: TRBD1; V: TRBV12-5; J: TRBJ1-2; size: .; CDR3: CASGLAGTGGFDYGYTF; DNA: TGTGCTAGTGGTTTGGCCGGGACAGGGGGGTTTGACTATGGCTACACCTTC
D: TRBD1; V: TRBV6-5; J: TRBJ2-7; size: few; CDR3: CASSYTGQGAFSAYEQYF; DNA: TGTGCCAGCAGTTACACGGGACAGGGGGCATTCTCTGCCTACGAGCAGTACTTC
D: .; V: TRBV5-1; J: TRBJ1-1; size: .; CDR3: CASSPAWEGTEAFF; DNA: TGCGCCAGCAGCCCCGCCTGGGAGGGCACTGAAGCTTTCTTT
D: TRBD1; V: TRBV5-1; J: TRBJ2-5; size: .; CDR3: CASSLGDRARETQYF; DNA: TGCGCCAGCAGCTTGGGGGACAGGGCTCGAGAGACCCAGTACTTC
D: .; V: TRBV20-1; J: TRBJ2-7; size: .; CDR3: CSARDPGSHNSYEQYF; DNA: TGCAGTGCTAGAGATCCAGGTAGCCATAACTCCTACGAGCAGTACTTC
D: TRBD2; V: TRBV7-2; J: TRBJ2-7; size: few; CDR3: CASSQSGRVDEQYF; DNA: TGTGCCAGCAGCCAAAGCGGGAGAGTAGACGAGCAGTACTTC
D: .; V: TRBV25-1; J: TRBJ2-5; size: .; CDR3: CASSEWAGYTQYF; DNA: TGTGCCAGCAGTGAATGGGCAGGGTATACCCAGTACTTC
D: TRBD2; V: TRBV4-2; J: TRBJ2-1; size: .; CDR3: CASSQEGLAGINNEQFF; DNA: TGTGCCAGCAGCCAAGAGGGCCTAGCGGGAATTAACAATGAGCAGTTCTTC
D: .; V: TRBV20-1; J: TRBJ2-7; size: few; CDR3: CSARAPGFPYEQYF; DNA: TGCAGTGCTAGAGCCCCCGGGTTTCCCTACGAGCAGTACTTC